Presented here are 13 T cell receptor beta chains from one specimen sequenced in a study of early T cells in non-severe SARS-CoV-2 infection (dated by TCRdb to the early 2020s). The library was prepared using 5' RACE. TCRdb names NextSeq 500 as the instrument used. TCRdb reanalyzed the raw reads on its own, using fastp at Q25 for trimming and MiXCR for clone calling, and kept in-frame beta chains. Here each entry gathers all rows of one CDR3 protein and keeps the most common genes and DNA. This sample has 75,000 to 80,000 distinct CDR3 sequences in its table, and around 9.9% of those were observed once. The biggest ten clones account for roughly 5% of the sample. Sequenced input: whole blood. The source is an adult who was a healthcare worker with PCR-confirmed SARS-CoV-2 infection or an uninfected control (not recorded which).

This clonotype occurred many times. Here the CDR3 reads CASSSLAGVRPTDTQYF. The CDR3 DNA is TGTGCCAGCAGTTCCTTAGCGGGAGTGAGACCCACAGATACGCAGTATTTT. This chain uses TRBV27 with TRBJ2-3; 9 positions agree with TRBD2. V shed 4 bases and J 2 bases; nucleotides not matched to a gene: 10. This CDR3 is built from 17 residues. Germline loops: CDR1 MNHEY, CDR2 SMNVEV (reference sequence).

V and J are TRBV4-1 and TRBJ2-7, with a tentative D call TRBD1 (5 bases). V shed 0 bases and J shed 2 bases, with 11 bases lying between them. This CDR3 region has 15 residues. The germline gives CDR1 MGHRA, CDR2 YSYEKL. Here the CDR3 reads CASSQDPAGTYEQYF. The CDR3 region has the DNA TGCGCCAGCAGCCAAGATCCAGCAGGGACCTACGAGCAGTACTTC.

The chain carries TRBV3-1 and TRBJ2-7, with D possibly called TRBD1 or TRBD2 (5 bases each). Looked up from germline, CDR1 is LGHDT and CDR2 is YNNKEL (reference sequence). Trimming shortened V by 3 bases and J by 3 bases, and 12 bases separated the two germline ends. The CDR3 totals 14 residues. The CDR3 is CASSHGTNHYEQYF. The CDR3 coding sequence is TGTGCCAGCAGCCACGGGACGAACCACTACGAGCAGTACTTC.

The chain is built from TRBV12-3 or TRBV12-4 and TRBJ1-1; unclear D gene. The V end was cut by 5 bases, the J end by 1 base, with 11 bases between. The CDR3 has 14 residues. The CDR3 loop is CASSGGPRNTEAFF. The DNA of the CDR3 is TGTGCCAGCAGTGGTGGACCGAGGAACACTGAAGCTTTCTTT.

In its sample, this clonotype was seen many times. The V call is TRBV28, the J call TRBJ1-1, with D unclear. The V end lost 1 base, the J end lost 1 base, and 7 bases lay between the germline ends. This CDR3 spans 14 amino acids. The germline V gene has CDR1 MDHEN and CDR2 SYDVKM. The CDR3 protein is CASSLFGGNTEAFF. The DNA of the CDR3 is TGTGCCAGCAGTTTATTCGGCGGGAACACTGAAGCTTTCTTT.

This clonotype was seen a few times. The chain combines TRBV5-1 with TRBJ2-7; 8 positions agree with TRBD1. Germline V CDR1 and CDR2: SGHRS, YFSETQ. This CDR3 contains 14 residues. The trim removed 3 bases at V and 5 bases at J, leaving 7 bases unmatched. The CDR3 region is CASSSGQGTHEQYF. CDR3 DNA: TGCGCCAGCAGCTCCGGACAGGGTACCCACGAGCAGTACTTC.

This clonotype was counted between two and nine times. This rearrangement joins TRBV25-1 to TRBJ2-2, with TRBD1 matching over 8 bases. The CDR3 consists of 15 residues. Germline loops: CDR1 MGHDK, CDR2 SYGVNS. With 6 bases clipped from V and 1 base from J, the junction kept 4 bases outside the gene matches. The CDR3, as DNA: TGTGCCAGCAGCCAGACAGGGGAGAACACCGGGGAGCTGTTTTTT. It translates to CASSQTGENTGELFF.

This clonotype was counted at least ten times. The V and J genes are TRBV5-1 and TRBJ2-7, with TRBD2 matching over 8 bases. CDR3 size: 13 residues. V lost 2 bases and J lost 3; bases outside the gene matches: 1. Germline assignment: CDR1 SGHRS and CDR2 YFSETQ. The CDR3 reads CASSLREGYEQYF. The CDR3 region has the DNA TGCGCCAGCAGCTTACGGGAGGGCTACGAGCAGTACTTC. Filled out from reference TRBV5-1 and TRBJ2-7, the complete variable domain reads KAGVTQTPRYLIKTRGQQVTLSCSPISGHRSVSWYQQTPGQGLQFLFEYFSETQRNKGNFPGRFSGRQFSNSRSEMNVSTLELGDSALYLCASSLREGYEQYFGPGTRLTVT.

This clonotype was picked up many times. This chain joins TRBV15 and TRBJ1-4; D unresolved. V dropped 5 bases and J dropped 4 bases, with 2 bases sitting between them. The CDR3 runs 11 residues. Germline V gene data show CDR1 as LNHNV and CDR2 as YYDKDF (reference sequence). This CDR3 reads CATSRNEKLFF. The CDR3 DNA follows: TGTGCCACCAGCCGTAATGAAAAACTGTTTTTT.

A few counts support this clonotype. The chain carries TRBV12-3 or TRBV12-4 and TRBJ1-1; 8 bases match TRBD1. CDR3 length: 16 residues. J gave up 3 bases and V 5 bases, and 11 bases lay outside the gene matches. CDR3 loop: CASSARGRGQYTEAFF. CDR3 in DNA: TGTGCCAGCAGTGCCAGGGGGCGGGGGCAATACACTGAAGCTTTCTTT.

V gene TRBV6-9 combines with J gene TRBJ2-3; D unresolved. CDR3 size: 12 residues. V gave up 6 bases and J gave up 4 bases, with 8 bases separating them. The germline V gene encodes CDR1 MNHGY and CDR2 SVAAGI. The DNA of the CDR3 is TGTGCCAGCAGCCACCGATCAGATACGCAGTATTTT. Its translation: CASSHRSDTQYF.

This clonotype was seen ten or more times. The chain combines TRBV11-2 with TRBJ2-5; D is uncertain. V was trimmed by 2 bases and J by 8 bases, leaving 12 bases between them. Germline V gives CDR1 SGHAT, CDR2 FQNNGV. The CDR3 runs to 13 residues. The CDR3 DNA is TGTGCCAGCAGCTTAAACGGATACGAAACCCAGTACTTC. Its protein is CASSLNGYETQYF.

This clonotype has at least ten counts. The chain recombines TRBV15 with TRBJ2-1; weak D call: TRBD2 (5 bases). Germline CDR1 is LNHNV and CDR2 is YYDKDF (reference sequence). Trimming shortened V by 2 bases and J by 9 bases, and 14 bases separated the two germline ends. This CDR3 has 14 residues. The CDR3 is CATSRFLSVSEQFF. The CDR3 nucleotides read TGTGCCACCAGCAGATTCCTTAGCGTAAGTGAGCAGTTCTTC.